The rows below give T cell receptor beta chains drawn from one sample of a study of control samples from healthy donors and cancer patients. Here immunoSEQ multiplex PCR was the method, and the copy in TCRdb shows in-frame clones only, minus some. The sample consists of under 150,000 clones, 75% to 90% of them appearing once. What was sequenced was PBMCs. Receptors were obtained from a woman aged 50 to 60 with colorectal cancer. Both conserved end residues are part of each CDR3. Fields, in order: V gene, CDR3 protein.

TRBV19 | CASSTSTTGRRYNEQFF
TRBV7-2 | CASSLVHRSGNTIYF
TRBV15 | CATSRDLASVYGYTF
TRBV9 | CASSARQGARTEAFF
TRBV2 | CASSGRGRVTEAFF
TRBV18 | CASSPWTEQFF
TRBV2 | CASSPGQGPSEQYF
TRBV28 | CATQRGGETYEQYF
TRBV2 | CASSPSVMNTEAFF
TRBV4-1 | CASSQAWGQETQYF
TRBV9 | CASSVGEPNYGYTF
TRBV19 | CASSIVDFRNIQYF
TRBV29-1 | CSVDSYEQYF
TRBV6-5 | CASRAGGAYNEQFF
TRBV5-1 | CASSLEGTSESDTQYF
TRBV7-3 | CASSSRTGELFF
TRBV7-2 | CASSPSSGARDTANYGYTF
TRBV19 | CASRYDSGGADGELFF
TRBV27 | CASSLQGFDTGELFF
TRBV19 | CASSKGQSRWTEAFF
TRBV9 | CASSVGGTDTQYF
TRBV5-1 | CASSLDAANTEAFF
TRBV3-1/TRBV3-2 | CASSRTLGPAQETQYF
TRBV5-1 | CASSLVLGGTGNEQFF
TRBV5-5 | CASSLVSGPGELFF
TRBV2 | CASSEALLLDRPATLGGYTF
TRBV18 | CASSPTAANYGYTF
TRBV7-2 | CASSLTAGIYEQYF
TRBV3-1/TRBV3-2 | CASSQTGGADTQYF
TRBV10-3 | CAISESRGGYNEQFF
TRBV25-1 | CASSPRAATDTQYF
TRBV29-1 | CSLCLTGNTEAFF
TRBV3-1/TRBV3-2 | CASSQEGSSTEAFF
TRBV6-5 | CASKSSYNSPLHF
TRBV6-1 | CASSEDATNEKLFF
TRBV30 | CAWSVGQIYGYTF
TRBV2 | CASSEGYQETQYF
TRBV28 | CASSPRNSAEQYF
TRBV4-2 | CASSQGSLAAPYNEQFF
TRBV6-5 | CASPGHNIQETQYF
TRBV19 | CASSIGGGLETQYF
TRBV28 | CASSFRAHRLTF
TRBV6-5 | CASRADRGENYGYTF